A selection of T cell receptor beta chains follows, all from one sample in a study of CD8+ T cells in alopecia areata. The method was immunoSEQ multiplex PCR; TCRdb's version includes in-frame clones alone and lacks a portion of them. The table records approximately 200,000 clones, roughly three fifths of them present only once. The sequencing here drew on CD4+ T cells sorted from blood, taken at week 4, from a patient treated with tofacitinib. The receptors derive from a human donor with alopecia areata. The CDR3 runs from the conserved cysteine through the conserved F or W. A D gene is named only where the DNA matches it firmly. Size values are once, few and many counts, or a class for expanded clones, and some rows have none.

CATAVREGDSPLHF TGTGCCACCGCTGTCCGGGAAGGAGATTCACCCCTCCACTTT TRBV10-3 - - TRBJ1-6
CAWSEGAANEKLFF TGTGCCTGGAGTGAAGGGGCGGCTAATGAAAAACTGTTTTTT TRBV30 - - TRBJ1-4
CSVGTSWRSETQYF TGCAGCGTTGGGACTAGCTGGAGGTCAGAGACCCAGTACTTC TRBV29-1 few TRBD2 TRBJ2-5
CASSEGRSNSNIQYF TGTGCCAGCAGTGAGGGCAGGTCCAATAGTAACATTCAGTACTTC TRBV2 - - TRBJ2-4
CASSLGWGNPSSKYF TGTGCCAGCAGCTTAGGGTGGGGCAACCCAAGTAGCAAGTACTTC TRBV7-2 - - TRBJ2-7
CASSYTVEDIQYF TGTGCCAGCAGTTACACAGTGGAGGACATTCAGTACTTC TRBV6-5 - - TRBJ2-4
CASSDRGPNTEAFF TGTGCCAGCAGCGACAGGGGGCCGAACACTGAAGCTTTCTTT TRBV6-5 - TRBD1 TRBJ1-1
CASSIAAGGDTQYF TGTGCCAGTAGTATAGCAGCGGGGGGGGATACGCAGTATTTT TRBV19 - TRBD2 TRBJ2-3
CASSLAGGRGEKLFF TGCGCCAGCAGCTTGGCCGGGGGGCGCGGTGAAAAACTGTTTTTT TRBV5-1 - - TRBJ1-4
CASSDRTGGANTEAFF TGCGCCAGCAGCGACCGGACAGGGGGCGCGAACACTGAAGCTTTCTTT TRBV5-1 - TRBD1 TRBJ1-1
CASSLADGGHGSPLHF TGCGCCAGCAGCTTGGCCGACGGGGGGCACGGTTCACCCCTCCACTTT TRBV5-1 - - TRBJ1-6
CGTLSETQYF TGCGGTACTTTATCAGAGACCCAGTACTTC TRBV5-1 - - TRBJ2-5
CASSPGGNLDYEQYF TGTGCCAGCAGCCCTGGGGGCAACCTAGATTACGAGCAGTACTTC TRBV28 - - TRBJ2-7
CASSYGASSYNSPLHF TGTGCCAGCAGTTACGGGGCTAGCTCCTATAATTCACCCCTCCACTTT TRBV6-5 - - TRBJ1-6
CASSLQPGGMNTEAFF TGCGCCAGCAGCTTGCAGCCAGGGGGGATGAACACTGAAGCTTTCTTT TRBV5-1 - TRBD1 TRBJ1-1
CASSQGLPRGSNQPQHF TGCGCCAGCAGCCAAGGCCTGCCCCGGGGAAGCAATCAGCCCCAGCATTTT TRBV4-1 - - TRBJ1-5
CASSQLTTNEKLFF TGCGCCAGCAGTCAACTCACAACTAATGAAAAACTGTTTTTT TRBV23-1 - - TRBJ1-4
CASSNRGWGTEAFF TGTGCCAGCAGCAACAGGGGTTGGGGAACTGAAGCTTTCTTT TRBV6-5 few TRBD1 TRBJ1-1
CAWSSTSGGIGEKLFF TGTGCCTGGAGTTCGACCTCAGGGGGGATAGGTGAAAAACTGTTTTTT TRBV30 - TRBD1 TRBJ1-4
CASSVVLTSDTQYF TGTGCCAGCAGCGTAGTGTTGACCTCTGATACGCAGTATTTT TRBV9 - - TRBJ2-3
CASSLVRTEAFF TGTGCCAGCAGTTTGGTGCGAACTGAAGCTTTCTTT TRBV28 - - TRBJ1-1
CASSYSGREWNQPQHF TGTGCCAGCAGTTACTCGGGCAGGGAATGGAATCAGCCCCAGCATTTT TRBV6-6 - - TRBJ1-5
CASSKDRFGNQPQHF TGTGCCAGTAGTAAGGACAGATTCGGCAATCAGCCCCAGCATTTT TRBV19 few - TRBJ1-5
CASSPRLAYQETQYF TGCGCCAGCAGCCCTCGACTAGCCTACCAAGAGACCCAGTACTTC TRBV4-1 - TRBD2 TRBJ2-5
CASSPGSTSYEQYF TGTGCCAGCTCACCCGGCTCGACCTCCTACGAGCAGTACTTC TRBV18 few - TRBJ2-7
CASSQKRSSTDTQYF TGTGCCAGCAGCCAAAAAAGGTCTAGCACAGATACGCAGTATTTT TRBV28 - - TRBJ2-3